This T cell receptor beta chain was recovered during a study of regulatory T cells in long-lasting Graves disease. Study background: Antithyroid drug use was under 3 months in newly diagnosed Graves' patients. The study's findings and limits: Whereas 950 to 1,000 public clonotypes were shared by new patients, persistent patients shared more, at roughly 3,000.

This clonotype was seen many times. Its antigen is unidentified. Arm-PCR of CDR3 regions and iRepertoire HTBI primers were the basis on which TCR beta libraries were built. TCRdb redid the calling of the multiplex PCR reads with MiXCR, one entry per CDR3 protein. The data hold about 240,000 distinct CDR3 sequences, with around 20% observed a single time. Documented time point: newly diagnosed GD, antithyroid drugs for less than 3 months. PBMCs were the source of the RNA used for TCR sequencing. From each patient, around 9 milliliters of peripheral blood was drawn and collected into an EDTA anticoagulant tube. There are 16 residues in the CDR3. V dropped 1 base and J dropped 0 bases, with 12 bases sitting between them. CDR1 is SGHNT and CDR2 is YENEEA in the germline V gene.

Material: peripheral blood mononuclear cells (PBMCs), obtained at new diagnosis, from a patient treated with antithyroid drugs. The sequence was obtained from a female donor with Graves disease. The chain links TRBV11-3 to TRBJ2-5; either TRBD1 or TRBD2 may supply D (5 bases each). The CDR3 DNA sequence: TGTGCCAGCAGCTTAGGAGGGGTTGCGTACCAAGAGACCCAGTACTTC. Amino acids: CASSLGGVAYQETQYF. Full variable domain (remainder filled in from reference TRBV11-3 and TRBJ2-5): EAGVVQSPRYKIIEKKQPVAFWCNPISGHNTLYWYLQNLGQGPELLIRYENEEAVDDSQLPKDRFSAERLKGVDSTLKIQPAELGDSAVYLCASSLGGVAYQETQYFGPGTRLLVL.